This TCR beta chain was recorded in a study of T cells after yellow fever vaccination (dated by TCRdb to about 2019). For the study in its entirety: Libraries from fractions with low cell numbers were prepared with the SMART-Seq v4 Ultra Low Input RNA kit. Bulk TCR alpha and beta repertoires were sequenced longitudinally to track T-cell clones before and after primary and booster YFV17D yellow fever vaccination. Two healthy male donors, one aged 18 to 30 and one aged 30 to 40 years, made up the cohort. Blood was collected at multiple timepoints before and after primary and secondary immunization, and bulk PBMC replicates and cell subsets were isolated.

From V the trimming removes 0 bases and from J it removes 4 bases, while the gene matches leave 0 bases of the junction unaccounted for. The CDR3 runs 14 amino acids, cysteine and phenylalanine included. Only the CDR3 DNA is retained, 42 bases long and in frame from the first base. CDR1 is given as MNHEY and CDR2 as SVGAGI, both from the germline V gene. TCR cDNA was made using 5'RACE template switching, a step that added a universal primer site and unique molecular identifiers. cDNA synthesis was primed from both the TCR alpha and TCR beta constant segments. Two PCR steps were used to amplify libraries, with sample barcodes and sequencing adapters being added in the second step. Sequencing of libraries was done on Illumina HiSeq 2500 (2x100 bp) or NovaSeq (2x150 bp). The original methods were these. Reads were demultiplexed and collapsed into UMI consensus sequences with MIGEC, and V(D)J alignment was performed with MiXCR. Vaccine-responding clonotypes were defined with edgeR using replicate PBMC samples, requiring FDR below 0.01 and a log2 fold change above 5 up to day 15. Each bulk clonotype was labeled CD4 or CD8 based on which sequenced repertoire, CD4 or CD8, contained the clonotype at higher abundance. The public reads were reprocessed in TCRdb via fastp at Q25 and MiXCR, keeping in-frame beta chains. Each entry merges the rows of one CDR3 protein and shows their most common DNA and genes. Clone size and V and J calls follow TCRdb, not the original study. The sample table lists under 600,000 distinct CDR3 sequences, around a fifth of them with a count of one. About a sixth of the sample goes to the ten largest clones.

The treatment or condition label corresponds to: live attenuated yellow fever vaccine strain. At each blood-draw timepoint, two biological replicates of bulk PBMCs were obtained. PBMCs were isolated from peripheral blood using a standard Ficoll-Paque protocol. TriZol was used to extract RNA from bulk PBMCs, CD4 and CD8 fractions, and dextramer-positive and dextramer-negative fractions. Overall study results and their limits: The study included only two donors, which limits how far the findings can be generalized. A small share of clonotypes was detected in both CD4 and CD8 compartments, with the overlap likely arising from convergent recombination. After the booster, most of the clones that had expanded following primary vaccination were detected again (around 97% of CD4 and 80% to 90% of CD8), which suggests that memory was broadly maintained. Compared with the primary T-cell response, the secondary T-cell response was faster but weaker, reaching its peak on day 5 rather than on day 15. Because abundant contaminating clonotypes from the bulk population could be contained in FACS-sorted repertoires, computational filtering was required.

In the case of this clonotype: Which antigen it targets is not known. No quality values exist for individual bases; no much larger clone is one base distant.

The sequence joins TRBV6-5 to TRBJ2-1; 7 nucleotides in the junction match TRBD2. Sequenced material: PBMCs, taken about 21 days after the first yellow fever vaccination. This TCR was sampled from a man aged 18 to 29 who received the YFV17D yellow fever vaccine. The CDR3 corresponds to CASSYSSGYNEQFF. The DNA sequence reads TGTGCCAGCAGTTACTCTAGCGGGTACAATGAGCAGTTCTTC.